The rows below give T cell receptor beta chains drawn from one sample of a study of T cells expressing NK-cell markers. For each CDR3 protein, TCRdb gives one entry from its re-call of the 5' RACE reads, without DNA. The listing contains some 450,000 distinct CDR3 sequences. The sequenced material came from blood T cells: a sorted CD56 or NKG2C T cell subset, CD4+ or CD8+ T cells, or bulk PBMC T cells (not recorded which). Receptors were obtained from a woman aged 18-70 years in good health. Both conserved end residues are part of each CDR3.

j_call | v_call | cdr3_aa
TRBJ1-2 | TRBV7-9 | CASSLGGVNYGYTF
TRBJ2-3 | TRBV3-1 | CASSPYSETGVADTQYF
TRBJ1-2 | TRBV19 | CASRWEQDYYGYTF
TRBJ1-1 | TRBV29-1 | CSVRPGTFNTEAFF
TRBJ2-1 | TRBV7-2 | CASSPGLRQNEQFF
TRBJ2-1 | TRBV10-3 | CAISGSSGKYNEQFF
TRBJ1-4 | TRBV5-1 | CASSFQGSNEKLFF
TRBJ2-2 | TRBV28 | CASSSPFSAWNTGELFF
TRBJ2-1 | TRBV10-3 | CATRLAGGPSDEQFF
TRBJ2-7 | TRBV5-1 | CASSRGQSSYEQYF
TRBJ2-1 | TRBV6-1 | CASRASGGARGEQFF
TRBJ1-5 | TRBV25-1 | CASSEYTANQPQHF
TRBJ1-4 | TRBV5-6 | CASSQPMDGNEKLFF
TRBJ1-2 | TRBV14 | CASSQTQTMGYTF
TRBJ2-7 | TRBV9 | CASSDAQGRDEQYF
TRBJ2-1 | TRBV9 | CASSPRSGVAEGKQFF
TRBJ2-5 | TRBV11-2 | CASSPGGQHQETQYF
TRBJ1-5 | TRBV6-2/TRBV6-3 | CASSPDGYQPQHF
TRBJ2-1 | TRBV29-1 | CSGGRSSYNEQFF
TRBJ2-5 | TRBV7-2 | CASSNLAGGQETQYF
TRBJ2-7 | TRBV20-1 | CSARDRTSGYSEQYF
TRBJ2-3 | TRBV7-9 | CASRNKRGNTQYF
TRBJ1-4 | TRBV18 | CASTSTTNEKLFF
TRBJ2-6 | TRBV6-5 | CASSYSSGTGGFGANVLTF
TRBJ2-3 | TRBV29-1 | CSVEALGMGGDTQYF
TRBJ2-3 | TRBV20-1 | CSASVFSGRRDTQYF
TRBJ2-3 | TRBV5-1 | CASSLAVASGTQYF
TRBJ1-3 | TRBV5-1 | CASSGQGPDTIYF
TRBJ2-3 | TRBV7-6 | CASSLATGANTDTQYF
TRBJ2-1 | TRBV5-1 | CASSGTVYNEQFF
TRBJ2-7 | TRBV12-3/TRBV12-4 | CASSQGDRGFSEQYF
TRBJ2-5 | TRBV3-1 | CASSPLGRQETQYF
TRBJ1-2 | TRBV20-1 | CSARDRRTGYGYTF
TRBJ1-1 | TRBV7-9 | CASSSGQRVEAFF
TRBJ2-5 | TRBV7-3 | CASSSVGGGETQYF
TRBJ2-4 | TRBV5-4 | CASSPKRRDNLQYF
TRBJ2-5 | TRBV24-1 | CATSHGTGSGETQYF
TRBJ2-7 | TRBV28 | CASIAPRLAGVEQYF
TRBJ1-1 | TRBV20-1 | CSASGTANTEAFF
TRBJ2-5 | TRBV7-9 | CASSFDRGPGGQETQYF
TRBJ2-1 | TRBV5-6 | CASSLYREVYNEQFF
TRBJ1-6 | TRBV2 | CASSGLNSPLHF
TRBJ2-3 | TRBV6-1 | CASRHAGGQGTQYF
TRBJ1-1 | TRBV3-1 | CASSQGRQGIAFF
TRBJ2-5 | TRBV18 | CASSPPGQGGETQYF
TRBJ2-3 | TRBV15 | CATSTRDSHTDTQYF
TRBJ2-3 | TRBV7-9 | CAPAVLTDTQYF
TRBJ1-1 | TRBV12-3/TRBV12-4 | CASSSGGFTEAFF
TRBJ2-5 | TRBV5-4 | CASSFKSSVRETQYF
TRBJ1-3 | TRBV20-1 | CSARDLSQGNTIYF
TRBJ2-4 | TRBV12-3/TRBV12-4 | CASSSGTSGDKNIQYF
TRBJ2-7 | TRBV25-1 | CASSEAGVTYEQYF
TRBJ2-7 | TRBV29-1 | CSVVSRAYEQYF